A single sample is the source of the 13 T cell receptor beta chains below, sequenced in a study of regulatory T cells in long-lasting Graves disease. The authors built TCR beta libraries using iRepertoire HTBI primers and Arm-PCR of CDR3 regions. Each CDR3 protein is one row after TCRdb ran MiXCR on the multiplex PCR reads. The data contain 600,000 to 850,000 distinct CDR3 sequences, 30% of them singletons. Time point here: persistent/refractory GD, antithyroid drugs over 5 years with positive TRAb. PBMCs were the source of the RNA used for TCR sequencing. The sample in question was peripheral blood mononuclear cells (PBMCs), obtained when the disease was refractory, from a patient treated with antithyroid drugs. Receptors were obtained from a female donor with Graves disease.

The rearrangement joins TRBV18 to TRBJ2-2; D is unclear. Germline-derived CDR1 and CDR2 are KGHSH and LQKENI. Trimming stripped 3 bases from V and 4 bases from J, with 12 bases between. The CDR3 is 15 residues long. This CDR3 is CASSPTISATGELFF. In DNA, the CDR3 is TGTGCCAGCTCACCGACGATATCGGCCACCGGGGAGCTGTTTTTT. The entire variable domain, with the rest obtained from reference TRBV18 and TRBJ2-2, is as follows: NAGVMQNPRHLVRRRGQEARLRCSPMKGHSHVYWYRQLPEEGLKFMVYLQKENIIDESGMPKERFSAEFPKEGPSILRIQQVVRGDSAAYFCASSPTISATGELFFGEGSRLTVL.

This clonotype was counted ten times or more. The gene calls are TRBV28 and TRBJ1-1; 8 bases are a match to TRBD1. The germline V gene has CDR1 MDHEN and CDR2 SYDVKM. This CDR3 is 14 amino acids long. Trimming cost V 6 bases and J 1 base; bases outside gene matches: 4. CDR3 region: CASSKTGGNTEAFF. The CDR3 DNA sequence: TGTGCCAGCAGCAAAACAGGGGGGAACACTGAAGCTTTCTTT.

The chain joins TRBV30 to TRBJ1-1, with D unresolved. CDR3 size: 13 residues. Trimming pared 5 bases from V and 1 base from J, leaving 11 bases between. CDR1 is GTSNPN and CDR2 is SVGIG in the germline V gene (reference sequence). Here the CDR3 DNA reads TGTGCCTGGTCGGACCGAAAGAACACTGAAGCTTTCTTT. This translates into CAWSDRKNTEAFF.

This clonotype has more than one count but fewer than ten. The chain is built from TRBV28 and TRBJ1-6; 9 bases fit TRBD1. The CDR3 is 15 amino acids. The J segment lost 7 bases and the V segment lost 4 bases, leaving 5 bases of the junction unmatched. Germline CDR1 reads MDHEN; CDR2 reads SYDVKM. The CDR3 DNA sequence: TGTGCCAGCAGTTCCGGGACAGGGTGGAATTCACCCCTCCACTTT. Amino acid sequence: CASSSGTGWNSPLHF.

This chain joins TRBV27 and TRBJ2-5, with 8 bases aligning to TRBD1. V dropped 4 bases and J dropped 1; count of bases not matched to a gene: 8. The V gene's germline CDR1 is MNHEY and CDR2 SMNVEV (reference sequence). The length of the CDR3 is 16 residues. CDR3 protein: CASSSPRQGLQETQYF. The CDR3 DNA reads TGTGCCAGCAGTTCCCCTCGACAGGGGCTCCAAGAGACCCAGTACTTC.

This clonotype was recorded only once. The V and J genes are TRBV6-2 or TRBV6-3 and TRBJ2-3; D remains ambiguous. The germline CDR1 and CDR2 sequences are MNHEY and SVGEGT. V shed 5 bases and J shed 6 bases, with 12 bases lying between them. The CDR3 consists of 13 residues. CDR3 amino acids: CASSDQPGDTQYF. Written as DNA, the CDR3 is TGTGCCAGCAGTGACCAGCCCGGTGATACGCAGTATTTT.

The chain carries TRBV20-1 and TRBJ2-3; D remains unclear. There are 14 residues in the CDR3. V gave up 3 bases and J gave up 5 bases, with 15 bases separating them. The V gene's germline CDR1 is DFQATT and CDR2 SNEGSKA (reference sequence). This CDR3 reads CSASPPLRGDTQYF. Here the CDR3 DNA reads TGCAGTGCTAGCCCCCCCCTCCGAGGAGATACGCAGTATTTT.

This chain connects TRBV12-3 or TRBV12-4 to TRBJ1-1; a weak D match, TRBD1 (6 bases). The V end lost 5 bases, the J end lost 0 bases, and 28 bases lay between the germline ends. The CDR3 runs 20 residues. The CDR3 DNA follows: TGTGCCAGCAGTACGGGGGCAGGGGTCCGCATCGCGATCGTGAACACTGAAGCTTTCTTT. Translation gives CASSTGAGVRIAIVNTEAFF.

Of note for this clonotype: This clone may be a read error of a much larger clone one base away. The chain recombines TRBV28 with TRBJ1-6; TRBD1 aligns across 11 bases. The CDR3 contains 16 residues. The V gene's germline CDR1 is MDHEN and CDR2 SYDVKM. The V gene end was trimmed by 6 bases and the J gene end by 6 bases; junction bases not matched to a gene: 7. The CDR3 protein is CASRMAGTGGNSPLHF. CDR3 in DNA: TGTGCCAGCAGGATGGCCGGGACAGGGGGTAATTCACCCCTCCACTTT. The complete variable domain, with remaining parts taken from reference TRBV28 and TRBJ1-6, reads DVKVTQSSRYLVKRTGEKVFLECVQDMDHENMFWYRQDPGLGLRLIYFSYDVKMKEKGDIPEGYSVSREKKERFSLILESASTNQTSMYLCASRMAGTGGNSPLHFGNGTRLTVT.

This clonotype appeared many times. V gene TRBV6-1 combines with J gene TRBJ1-1; D remains unclear. There are 13 residues in the CDR3. V lost 5 bases and J 0 bases, leaving 7 bases between the germline ends. Germline V gene data show CDR1 as MNHNS and CDR2 as SASEGT. CDR3 nucleotides: TGTGCCAGCAGTCGCGGTATGAACACTGAAGCTTTCTTT. Translated, it gives CASSRGMNTEAFF.

In this sample, this clonotype turned up a few times. The chain carries TRBV12-3 or TRBV12-4 and TRBJ1-2; D remains ambiguous. Trimming took 5 bases from V and 2 from J, leaving 12 bases between them. This CDR3 contains 14 residues. This CDR3 is CASSLGWANYGYTF. The CDR3 coding sequence is TGTGCCAGCAGTCTCGGATGGGCCAACTATGGCTACACCTTC.

The gene calls are TRBV29-1 and TRBJ1-1; TRBD1 matches at 7 bases. Trimming cost V 7 bases and J 1 base; bases outside gene matches: 12. There are 15 residues in the CDR3. Germline-derived CDR1 and CDR2 are SQVTM and ANQGSEA. In DNA form, the CDR3 reads TGCAGCGCTCTCCCGCCGGGACAGCAGAACACTGAAGCTTTCTTT. Protein: CSALPPGQQNTEAFF.

Note on this clonotype: Given a far larger clone just one base away, this is likely a sequencing read error. This chain links TRBV28 with TRBJ2-7; 7 bases align to TRBD2. Germline V gene lookup returns CDR1 MDHEN and CDR2 SYDVKM. The CDR3 length is 18 residues. The V and J ends lost 6 bases and 2 bases, in that order; junction bases with no gene match: 19. CDR3 DNA: TGTGCCAGCAGCCCCTCTCGGTTGACGGGAGGCGTGCCCTACGAGCAGTACTTC. Its protein product is CASSPSRLTGGVPYEQYF.